A single T cell receptor (beta chain) is shown here with its context. This entry belongs to a study of blood T cell repertoires in COVID-19. Study-wide context: From the United States, Italy and Spain came samples of acute and convalescent COVID-19. Nucleic acid was either cDNA or gDNA, and it came from T cells, B-cell-depleted T cells, or PBMCs.

Original analysis: By means of reference gene primer amplification, nucleated cell counts were estimated. Profiling relied on immunoSEQ multiplex PCR, and the TCRdb table lists in-frame clones only, not all of them. V, J and clone size are taken as reported in that table, and D and trimming were inferred from the DNA itself. This sample has 200,000 to 300,000 clones; approximately 85% occur once, and the top ten carry over 3.5%. The length of the CDR3 is 14 residues. The germline gives CDR1 LNHDA, CDR2 SQIVND (reference sequence). V gave up 5 bases and J gave up 5 bases, with 15 bases separating them.

The source is a woman in her seventies with acute or convalescent COVID-19. Sequenced input: peripheral blood. The chain combines TRBV19 with TRBJ1-2; D is possibly TRBD1 (5 bases). The CDR3 region is CASSPDSDGYGYTF. The CDR3 nucleotides are TGTGCCAGTAGTCCCGACAGCGACGGTTATGGCTACACCTTC.